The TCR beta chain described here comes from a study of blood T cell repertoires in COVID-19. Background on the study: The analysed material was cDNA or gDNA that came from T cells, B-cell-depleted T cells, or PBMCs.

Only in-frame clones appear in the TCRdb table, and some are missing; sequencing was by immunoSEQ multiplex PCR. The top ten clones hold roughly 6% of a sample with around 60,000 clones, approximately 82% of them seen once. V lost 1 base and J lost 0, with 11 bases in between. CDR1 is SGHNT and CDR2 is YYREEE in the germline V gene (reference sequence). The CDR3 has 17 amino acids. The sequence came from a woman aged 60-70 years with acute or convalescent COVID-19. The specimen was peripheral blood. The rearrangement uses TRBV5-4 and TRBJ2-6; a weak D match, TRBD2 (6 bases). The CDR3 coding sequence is TGTGCCAGCAGCTTGCCGGTCGGGAGCTCTGGGGCCAACGTCCTGACTTTC. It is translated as CASSLPVGSSGANVLTF.